The present T cell receptor (beta chain) was sequenced within a study of T-cell memory formation after mild COVID-19. Notes on the study in general: Contracting clones from day 15 to 85 had balanced CD4/CD8; later expanders favoured CD4+. CD4+ contracting clones were mainly CM and EM; CD8+ ones, EMRA. Pre-infection memory carried some responding clones, suggesting that cross-reactive memory joined.

Looked up from germline, CDR1 is LNHDA and CDR2 is SQIVND (reference sequence). CDR3 length equals 13 residues. V was shortened by 6 bases and J by 2 bases, with 7 bases between the two germline ends. TCRdb ran MiXCR on the 5' RACE reads and lists one entry per CDR3 protein. Found here are under 550,000 distinct CDR3 sequences, about 20% of them singletons; the top ten hold over 9%. This clonotype was detected only a few times. The antigen is undetermined. The specimen was PBMCs or a T cell subset sorted from them (not recorded which). V usage is TRBV19 and J usage is TRBJ2-2, with no clear D. The source is an adult woman who had mild COVID-19 (a few samples of this study predate the infection). Cell type and time point are not known. The CDR3, as DNA: TGTGCCAGTAGCCCTTTTAACACCGGGGAGCTGTTTTTT. It specifies CASSPFNTGELFF.